A selection of T cell receptor beta chains follows, all from one sample in a study of blood T cell repertoires in COVID-19. Assay: immunoSEQ multiplex PCR; the TCRdb copy retains only in-frame clones and omits some. The top ten hold 6% of the sample, which has approximately 200,000 clones, about 85% seen once. Sequenced: peripheral blood. The receptors were gathered from a woman aged 40 to 50 with COVID-19, enrolled during active disease. The CDR3 runs from the conserved cysteine through the conserved F or W. A D gene is named only where the DNA matches it firmly. Where a row states a size, it is once, few, many or the class of an expanded clone; other rows omit it.

TRBV10-1	NA	NA	TRBJ2-1	CASSTSIPFNEQFF	TGCGCCAGCAGTACTAGTATTCCCTTCAATGAGCAGTTCTTC
TRBV13	NA	NA	TRBJ2-7	CASSLNQYYEQYF	TGTGCCAGCAGCTTAAACCAGTACTACGAGCAGTACTTC
TRBV6-1	NA	TRBD1	TRBJ1-2	CASSERSLGTVGLLGYGYTF	TGTGCCAGCAGTGAACGGTCCCTAGGGACAGTAGGATTATTGGGCTATGGCTACACCTTC
TRBV3-1/TRBV3-2	NA	TRBD1	TRBJ2-5	CASSRQGVFETQYF	TGTGCCAGCAGCAGACAGGGTGTCTTTGAGACCCAGTACTTC
TRBV25-1	NA	NA	TRBJ2-1	CASSPQAGASDSYNEQFF	TGTGCCAGCAGTCCCCAGGCTGGGGCCTCGGACTCCTACAATGAGCAGTTCTTC
TRBV10-1	medium-sized	NA	TRBJ1-5	CASSGHSNQPQHF	TGCGCCAGCAGTGGACATAGCAATCAGCCCCAGCATTTT
TRBV6-2/TRBV6-3	NA	NA	TRBJ1-6	CASSYERGSNSPLHF	TGTGCCAGCAGTTACGAGCGGGGAAGTAATTCACCCCTCCACTTT
TRBV5-1	NA	NA	TRBJ2-7	CASSLGSGSSYEQYF	TGCGCCAGCAGCTTGGGGAGCGGAAGCTCCTACGAGCAGTACTTC
TRBV10-3	NA	TRBD2	TRBJ2-7	CAISLAGGPRTYF	TGTGCCATCAGTCTAGCGGGAGGGCCGAGGACGTACTTC
TRBV27	NA	TRBD1	TRBJ1-6	CASSLWVTGGNSPLHF	TGTGCCAGCAGTTTATGGGTAACAGGGGGTAATTCACCCCTCCACTTT
TRBV27	NA	TRBD2	TRBJ2-7	CASSKDRLLAGPQYF	TGTGCCAGCAGTAAGGACAGACTACTAGCGGGTCCCCAGTACTTC
TRBV19	NA	NA	TRBJ2-2	CASSMVRENTGELFF	TGTGCCAGTAGTATGGTTCGGGAGAACACCGGGGAGCTGTTTTTT
TRBV30	NA	NA	TRBJ1-4	CAWSVILLNEKLFF	TGTGCCTGGAGTGTAATTCTCTTGAATGAAAAACTGTTTTTT
TRBV5-1	NA	NA	TRBJ1-5	CASSPTGPNQPQHF	TGCGCCAGCAGCCCGACAGGACCGAATCAGCCCCAGCATTTT
TRBV28	many	NA	TRBJ1-2	CASSRADYGYTF	TGTGCCAGCAGCAGGGCCGACTATGGCTACACCTTC
TRBV7-6	NA	TRBD1	TRBJ1-2	CATRQGDNYGYTF	TGTGCCACACGACAGGGGGATAACTATGGCTACACCTTC
TRBV6-8	few	TRBD1	TRBJ1-1	CASSYSEGQKAFF	TGTGCCAGCAGTTACTCGGAGGGACAGAAAGCTTTCTTT
TRBV11-2	NA	NA	TRBJ2-1	CASSPTPQRAYYNEQFF	TGTGCCAGCAGCCCAACCCCCCAGCGGGCCTATTACAATGAGCAGTTCTTC
TRBV30	NA	TRBD1	TRBJ2-1	CAWRLRDRGFNEQFF	TGTGCCTGGAGACTCCGGGACAGGGGTTTCAATGAGCAGTTCTTC
TRBV27	NA	TRBD1	TRBJ2-1	CASSLGQGRGNEQFF	TGTGCCAGCAGTTTAGGACAGGGGAGGGGGAATGAGCAGTTCTTC
TRBV7-2	NA	NA	TRBJ1-2	CASSPPAGNRGYTF	TGTGCCAGCAGCCCCCCGGCAGGGAACCGTGGCTACACCTTC
TRBV4-2	NA	TRBD2	TRBJ2-3	CASSLGTSRDTDTQYF	TGTGCCAGCAGCCTCGGGACTAGCCGGGACACAGATACGCAGTATTTT
TRBV5-1	NA	NA	TRBJ2-5	CASSSQGQQETQYF	TGCGCCAGCAGCTCACAGGGACAACAAGAGACCCAGTACTTC
TRBV5-1	once	TRBD1	TRBJ2-1	CASSLGQGRTYNEQFF	TGCGCCAGCAGCTTGGGACAGGGAAGGACCTACAATGAGCAGTTCTTC
TRBV7-6	NA	NA	TRBJ2-5	CASTQRSLPQETQYF	TGTGCCAGCACCCAAAGGAGCCTCCCACAAGAGACCCAGTACTTC
TRBV7-2	NA	NA	TRBJ2-5	CASSHGQEETQYF	TGTGCCAGCAGCCATGGACAAGAAGAGACCCAGTACTTC
TRBV5-1	NA	TRBD2	TRBJ2-7	CASSELAGNYEQYF	TGCGCCAGCTCAGAGCTAGCGGGGAACTACGAGCAGTACTTC
TRBV9	NA	NA	TRBJ1-5	CASSAGTGRSNQPQHF	TGTGCCAGCAGCGCCGGAACAGGACGGAGCAATCAGCCCCAGCATTTT
TRBV29-1	once	NA	TRBJ1-2	CSVEDSQGLYGYTF	TGCAGCGTTGAAGATTCGCAGGGCCTCTATGGCTACACCTTC
TRBV10-3	NA	TRBD2	TRBJ2-1	CAISEPLGLAGGSYNEQFF	TGTGCCATCAGTGAGCCCCTCGGTCTAGCGGGGGGCTCCTACAATGAGCAGTTCTTC
TRBV29-1	NA	NA	TRBJ2-7	CSVAEERYEQYF	TGCAGCGTTGCCGAGGAGCGTTACGAGCAGTACTTC
TRBV12-3/TRBV12-4	NA	NA	TRBJ1-4	CASSLMRFEKLFF	TGTGCCAGCAGTTTGATGAGGTTTGAAAAACTGTTTTTT
TRBV5-1	NA	NA	TRBJ1-4	CASSLLPREAYEKLFF	TGCGCCAGCAGCTTGCTCCCGAGGGAGGCTTATGAAAAACTGTTTTTT
TRBV6-2/TRBV6-3	few	NA	TRBJ1-1	CASTPWEGTEAFF	TGTGCCAGCACCCCGTGGGAGGGGACTGAAGCTTTCTTT
TRBV3-1/TRBV3-2	few	NA	TRBJ1-1	CASSQDGPGITEAFF	TGTGCCAGCAGCCAAGATGGTCCCGGGATCACTGAAGCTTTCTTT
TRBV6-4	NA	TRBD2	TRBJ2-3	CASSASAGGASDTQYF	TGTGCCAGCAGTGCCTCGGCCGGGGGGGCATCAGATACGCAGTATTTT
TRBV7-9	NA	NA	TRBJ1-2	CASSFGSVDGYTF	TGTGCCAGCAGCTTTGGGAGTGTCGACGGCTACACCTTC
TRBV6-6	NA	NA	TRBJ1-2	CASQANYGYTF	TGTGCCAGCCAGGCTAACTATGGCTACACCTTC
TRBV10-1	NA	NA	TRBJ1-2	CASSESRFYGYTF	TGCGCCAGCAGTGAGTCGAGGTTCTATGGCTACACCTTC
TRBV9	NA	TRBD1	TRBJ2-7	CASTRSGTGFEEQYF	TGTGCCAGCACGCGTAGTGGGACAGGCTTTGAAGAGCAGTACTTC
TRBV2	NA	NA	TRBJ1-1	CASTRVVTEAFF	TGTGCCAGCACCAGGGTAGTCACTGAAGCTTTCTTT
TRBV14	NA	NA	TRBJ2-7	CASSQVPSYEQYF	TGTGCCAGCAGCCAAGTACCCAGCTACGAGCAGTACTTC
TRBV12-5	NA	TRBD2	TRBJ2-3	CASGLGQTSGGADTQYF	TGTGCTAGTGGTTTGGGACAGACAAGCGGGGGTGCAGATACGCAGTATTTT
TRBV5-1	NA	NA	TRBJ2-7	CASSLGWVGDEQYF	TGCGCCAGCAGCTTGGGGTGGGTCGGGGACGAGCAGTACTTC
TRBV7-2	NA	TRBD2	TRBJ2-3	CASSRRAGGGTDTQYF	TGTGCCAGCAGTCGGAGGGCGGGGGGAGGCACAGATACGCAGTATTTT
TRBV29-1	NA	NA	TRBJ1-2	CSVEPGDNYGYTF	TGCAGCGTTGAACCAGGGGACAACTATGGCTACACCTTC
TRBV30	few	NA	TRBJ2-3	CAWSVRRAVLTDTQYF	TGTGCCTGGAGTGTTCGGAGGGCCGTTTTGACAGATACGCAGTATTTT
TRBV30	NA	TRBD1	TRBJ1-5	CAWRGQGGNQPQHF	TGTGCCTGGAGGGGACAGGGTGGCAATCAGCCCCAGCATTTT
TRBV6-1	once	TRBD1	TRBJ2-7	CASSEVQGASYEQYF	TGTGCCAGCAGTGAAGTACAGGGGGCCTCCTACGAGCAGTACTTC
TRBV10-3	few	TRBD1	TRBJ2-2	CAISGDRGSTGELFF	TGTGCCATCAGCGGGGACAGGGGGTCTACCGGGGAGCTGTTTTTT
TRBV10-2	NA	NA	TRBJ2-1	CASSPYNEQFF	TGCGCCAGCAGCCCGTACAATGAGCAGTTCTTC
TRBV6-5	NA	NA	TRBJ1-1	CASMAGLSNTEAFF	TGTGCCAGCATGGCGGGCCTTTCGAACACTGAAGCTTTCTTT
TRBV5-6	once	NA	TRBJ1-5	CASSFLGEVNQPQHF	TGTGCCAGCAGCTTCTTAGGGGAGGTCAATCAGCCCCAGCATTTT
TRBV28	NA	TRBD1	TRBJ1-1	CASSPRQGMNTEAFF	TGTGCCAGCAGTCCGCGACAGGGGATGAACACTGAAGCTTTCTTT
TRBV18	NA	TRBD2	TRBJ2-1	CASSPASGIVVEQFF	TGTGCCAGCTCACCAGCGAGCGGGATTGTGGTTGAGCAGTTCTTC